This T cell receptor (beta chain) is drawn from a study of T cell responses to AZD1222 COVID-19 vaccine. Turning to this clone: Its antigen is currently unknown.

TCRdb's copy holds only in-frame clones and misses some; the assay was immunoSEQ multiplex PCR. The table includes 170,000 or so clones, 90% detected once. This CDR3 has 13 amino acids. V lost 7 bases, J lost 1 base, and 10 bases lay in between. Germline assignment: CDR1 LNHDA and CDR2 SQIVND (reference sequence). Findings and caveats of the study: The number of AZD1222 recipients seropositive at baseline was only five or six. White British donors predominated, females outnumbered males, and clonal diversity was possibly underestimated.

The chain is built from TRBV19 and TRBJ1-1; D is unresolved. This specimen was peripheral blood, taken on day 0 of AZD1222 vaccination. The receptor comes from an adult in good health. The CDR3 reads CASNYGPNTEAFF. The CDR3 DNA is TGTGCCAGTAATTACGGACCGAACACTGAAGCTTTCTTT.